This T cell receptor beta chain was documented in a study of cytomegalovirus exposure and HLA in healthy donors. Study-wide points: According to the study, approximately 150 TCR beta chains were cytomegalovirus-associated.

Of note for this clone: The target antigen is unknown.

Using immunoSEQ multiplex PCR, the repertoire was profiled, and TCRdb retains in-frame clones only, with some absent. The sample has fewer than 75,000 clones, 94% seen once; the top ten hold around 1.9%. Germline V gene lookup returns CDR1 MNHEY and CDR2 SVGAGI. CDR3 length: 15 residues. The ends lost 2 bases at V and 10 bases at J; junction bases unmatched: 9. The clonotype originates from a woman under 30 in good health and CMV-seropositive. The rearrangement links TRBV6-5 to TRBJ1-4; 8 positions match TRBD1. Sequencing input: PBMCs. DNA for the CDR3: TGTGCCAGCAGTTACCTGGACAGGGTTGGTGGAAAACTGTTTTTT. Its protein product is CASSYLDRVGGKLFF.